This is a list of T cell receptor beta chains from one sample in a study of identical twins. A single record per CDR3 protein comes from TCRdb applying MiXCR to the 5' RACE reads. The repertoire consists of some 560,000 distinct CDR3 sequences, with around a tenth occurring once and the leading ten covering 3%. This same sample was also part of a study on yellow fever vaccine responses in identical twins.

The sequenced sample consisted of PBMCs. These receptors were taken from a woman between 18 and 29 years old in good health. Both conserved end residues are part of each CDR3. The D gene is left open where the match is weak. Clone size, where shown, is once, few, many, or a class for clones that have expanded.

clone size: few; V gene: TRBV20-1; J gene: TRBJ2-5; D gene: TRBD2; CDR3 protein: CSARRTGGPSQETQYF; CDR3 DNA: TGCAGTGCTAGGCGGACGGGGGGGCCGTCCCAAGAGACCCAGTACTTC
clone size: NA; V gene: TRBV19; J gene: TRBJ1-5; D gene: NA; CDR3 protein: CASATRASNQPQQF; CDR3 DNA: TGTGCCAGTGCCACTCGTGCTAGCAATCAGCCCCAGCAATTT
clone size: many; V gene: TRBV5-6; J gene: TRBJ1-6; D gene: TRBD1; CDR3 protein: CASSETGVNNSPLHF; CDR3 DNA: TGTGCCAGCAGCGAAACAGGGGTGAATAATTCACCCCTCCACTTT
clone size: few; V gene: TRBV27; J gene: TRBJ2-1; D gene: NA; CDR3 protein: CASSFYQGEDSYNEQFF; CDR3 DNA: TGTGCCAGCAGTTTCTACCAGGGAGAAGACTCCTACAATGAGCAGTTCTTC
clone size: few; V gene: TRBV15; J gene: TRBJ2-7; D gene: NA; CDR3 protein: CATSRDFLGDEQYF; CDR3 DNA: TGTGCCACCAGCAGGGATTTTCTGGGGGACGAGCAGTACTTC
clone size: few; V gene: TRBV20-1; J gene: TRBJ2-3; D gene: NA; CDR3 protein: CSARRSSDTQYF; CDR3 DNA: TGCAGTGCTAGACGCAGTTCAGATACGCAGTATTTT
clone size: few; V gene: TRBV10-3; J gene: TRBJ2-3; D gene: NA; CDR3 protein: CAIRKDGVSTDTQYF; CDR3 DNA: TGTGCCATCAGGAAGGATGGAGTGAGCACAGATACGCAGTATTTT
clone size: many; V gene: TRBV7-8; J gene: TRBJ2-7; D gene: TRBD1; CDR3 protein: CASSLAGTDSYEQYF; CDR3 DNA: TGTGCCAGCAGCTTAGCTGGGACAGACTCTTACGAGCAGTACTTC
clone size: few; V gene: TRBV20-1; J gene: TRBJ2-2; D gene: TRBD1; CDR3 protein: CSARDGATGKNTGELFF; CDR3 DNA: TGCAGTGCTAGAGATGGGGCGACAGGGAAGAACACCGGGGAGCTGTTTTTT
clone size: many; V gene: TRBV18; J gene: TRBJ2-1; D gene: NA; CDR3 protein: CASSPVATEYNEQFF; CDR3 DNA: TGTGCCAGCTCACCAGTGGCAACGGAATACAATGAGCAGTTCTTC
clone size: many; V gene: TRBV4-3; J gene: TRBJ2-1; D gene: TRBD2; CDR3 protein: CASSQEWSGRPYNEQFF; CDR3 DNA: TGCGCCAGCAGCCAAGAATGGTCCGGGAGGCCCTACAATGAGCAGTTCTTC
clone size: few; V gene: TRBV5-1; J gene: TRBJ2-7; D gene: TRBD2; CDR3 protein: CASSFGLAGIDEQYF; CDR3 DNA: TGCGCCAGCAGCTTCGGACTAGCGGGGATCGACGAGCAGTACTTC
clone size: few; V gene: TRBV2; J gene: TRBJ1-6; D gene: NA; CDR3 protein: CASTYMSSPLHF; CDR3 DNA: TGTGCCAGCACTTACATGAGTTCACCCCTCCACTTT
clone size: many; V gene: TRBV6-2/TRBV6-3; J gene: TRBJ2-1; D gene: TRBD2; CDR3 protein: CASSYSGTSAAKFF; CDR3 DNA: TGTGCCAGCAGTTACTCTGGGACTAGCGCGGCCAAGTTCTTC
clone size: NA; V gene: TRBV9; J gene: TRBJ2-3; D gene: TRBD2; CDR3 protein: CASSGGAGTSGDTQYF; CDR3 DNA: TGTGCCAGCAGCGGGGGGGCCGGGACTAGTGGAGATACGCAGTATTTT
clone size: NA; V gene: TRBV6-4; J gene: TRBJ2-2; D gene: TRBD2; CDR3 protein: CASTHSGASGSSGELFF; CDR3 DNA: TGTGCCAGCACCCACTCAGGGGCTAGCGGGAGCTCCGGGGAGCTGTTTTTT
clone size: few; V gene: TRBV29-1; J gene: TRBJ2-5; D gene: NA; CDR3 protein: CSASFRQETQYF; CDR3 DNA: TGCAGCGCCTCTTTTCGACAAGAGACCCAGTACTTC
clone size: few; V gene: TRBV6-5; J gene: TRBJ2-1; D gene: TRBD2; CDR3 protein: CASSYFRTSSYNEQFF; CDR3 DNA: TGTGCCAGCAGTTACTTCCGGACTAGCTCCTACAATGAGCAGTTCTTC
clone size: NA; V gene: TRBV14; J gene: TRBJ2-7; D gene: NA; CDR3 protein: CASSQEVATWAYEQYF; CDR3 DNA: TGTGCCAGCAGCCAAGAAGTCGCGACATGGGCCTACGAGCAGTACTTC
clone size: NA; V gene: TRBV14; J gene: TRBJ2-7; D gene: NA; CDR3 protein: CASSQEWYRGVGAYEQYF; CDR3 DNA: TGTGCCAGCAGCCAAGAATGGTACCGAGGCGTTGGGGCCTACGAGCAGTACTTC
clone size: NA; V gene: TRBV7-2; J gene: TRBJ1-2; D gene: NA; CDR3 protein: CASSLQGSAGYTF; CDR3 DNA: TGTGCCAGCAGCCTACAGGGATCCGCTGGCTACACCTTC
clone size: NA; V gene: TRBV30; J gene: TRBJ2-2; D gene: NA; CDR3 protein: CAWSPNTGELFF; CDR3 DNA: TGTGCCTGGAGTCCCAACACCGGGGAGCTGTTTTTT
clone size: few; V gene: TRBV6-1; J gene: TRBJ2-3; D gene: NA; CDR3 protein: CASGQTSTDTQYF; CDR3 DNA: TGTGCCAGCGGACAGACTAGCACAGATACGCAGTATTTT
clone size: few; V gene: TRBV7-9; J gene: TRBJ2-7; D gene: NA; CDR3 protein: CASSARDSDPYEQYF; CDR3 DNA: TGTGCCAGCAGCGCACGGGACTCAGATCCCTACGAGCAGTACTTC
clone size: NA; V gene: TRBV5-6; J gene: TRBJ2-5; D gene: TRBD2; CDR3 protein: CASSRLAGQETQYF; CDR3 DNA: TGTGCCAGCAGTCGACTAGCGGGGCAAGAGACCCAGTACTTC
clone size: NA; V gene: TRBV11-3; J gene: TRBJ2-1; D gene: NA; CDR3 protein: CASSPRASDEQFF; CDR3 DNA: TGTGCCAGCAGCCCCCGAGCCAGCGATGAGCAGTTCTTC
clone size: NA; V gene: TRBV20-1; J gene: TRBJ2-5; D gene: NA; CDR3 protein: CSARVAARQETQYF; CDR3 DNA: TGCAGTGCACGAGTAGCAGCTAGACAAGAGACCCAGTACTTC
clone size: few; V gene: TRBV6-5; J gene: TRBJ1-5; D gene: TRBD1; CDR3 protein: CASSYSPRGQKHF; CDR3 DNA: TGTGCCAGCAGTTACTCCCCCAGGGGGCAAAAGCATTTT